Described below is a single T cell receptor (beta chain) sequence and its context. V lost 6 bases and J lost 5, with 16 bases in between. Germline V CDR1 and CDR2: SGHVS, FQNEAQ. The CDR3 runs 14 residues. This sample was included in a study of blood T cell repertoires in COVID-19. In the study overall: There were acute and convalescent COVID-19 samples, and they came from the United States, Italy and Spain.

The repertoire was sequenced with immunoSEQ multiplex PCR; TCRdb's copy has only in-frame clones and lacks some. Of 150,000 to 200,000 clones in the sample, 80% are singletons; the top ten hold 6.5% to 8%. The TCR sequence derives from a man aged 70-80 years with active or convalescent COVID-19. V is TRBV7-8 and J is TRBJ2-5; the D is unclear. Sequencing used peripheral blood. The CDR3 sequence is CASRRSSLEETQYF. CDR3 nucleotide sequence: TGTGCCAGCAGACGATCAAGCCTAGAGGAGACCCAGTACTTC. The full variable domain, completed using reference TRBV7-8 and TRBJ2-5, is GAGVSQSPRYKVAKRGQDVALRCDPISGHVSLFWYQQALGQGPEFLTYFQNEAQLDKSGLPSDRFFAERPEGSVSTLKIQRTQQEDSAVYLCASRRSSLEETQYFGPGTRLLVL.